This T cell receptor beta chain was identified during a study of CD8 T cells in Susac syndrome. Notes on the study in general: Only a relatively small number of individuals were included in the TCR sequencing and HLA analysis.

Stable or active relapsing-remitting multiple sclerosis, untreated and meeting revised McDonald criteria, defined the controls. Remarks on this clonotype: No antigen is known for it.

V lost 6 bases, J lost 9 bases, and 9 bases stayed unmatched. Germline V gene data show CDR1 as PRHDT and CDR2 as FYEKMQ (reference sequence). The CDR3 is 14 residues long. The RNA input was about 0.5 to 1 ug, and it was reverse transcribed with random hexamers. In TCRdb, the immunoSEQ multiplex PCR reads were re-called with MiXCR into one record per CDR3 protein. The table lists 250,000 to 300,000 distinct CDR3 sequences, approximately 89% of them singletons. Input material: CD8+ T cells from PBMCs. The chain links TRBV13 to TRBJ2-1; 9 bases agree with TRBD2. This receptor was identified in a human donor with multiple sclerosis. The CDR3 DNA reads as TGTGCCAGCAGGGTCCGCGGGGGGGCAGGTGAGCAGTTCTTC. This translates into CASRVRGGAGEQFF.